This T cell receptor beta chain was documented in a study of cytomegalovirus exposure and HLA in healthy donors (dated by TCRdb to the late 2010s). Study-level background: In an earlier analysis of 450 to 750 of the donors, about 270 Gb of sequence data and approximately 120 million unique TCR beta sequences from about 179 million T cells were reported. To study patterns of TCR occurrence, a later analysis re-analyzed previously published TCR beta repertoires from 666 donors and added high-resolution HLA genotyping. The study used immunosequencing to profile the T cell repertoires of several hundred subjects and linked those repertoires to cytomegalovirus serostatus. The study aimed to test whether cataloging public T cell receptors could reveal signatures of past pathogen exposure. Along with the approximately 700-subject first cohort, a separate validation cohort of over 90 different subjects was used. An earlier analysis of around 640 of the donors used high-throughput TCR beta sequencing to judge whether each TCR beta V gene segment behaved as functional or pseudogenic. Five DR-DQ haplotypes were treated as single units for association and clustering because of strong linkage in the cohort. Rather than drawing on any new phenotypic data, the later analysis identified candidate immune exposures from TCR beta sequences and the way those sequences occurred across donors. Among 398 genotyped donors of the cohort, an average of approximately 240,000 unique TCR beta nucleotide sequences was sequenced per donor, of which approximately 19% were non-productive. HLA typing included class I and class II loci at four-digit resolution. The genetic ancestry cluster associated with self-reported Caucasian donors included about 84% of the roughly 360 genotyped donors. About 320 gigabases of sequencing data and 78 million or so unique TCR sequences were included in an early release covering around 600 HLA-typed donors. The study combined high-throughput TCR immunosequencing, statistical association of individual TCRs with disease status, and machine learning to predict cytomegalovirus infection status. Genome-wide SNP genotypes for about three fifths of the roughly 670 donors were used in a later genetic analysis, which treated that subset as a discovery cohort. Typing coverage varied by locus: about 629-640 donors for A, B, C, DRB1 and DQB1; roughly 500 for DQA1; approximately 570 for DPA1; approximately 450 for DPB1. Donor age, sex, ethnicity and CMV serostatus were compiled alongside the repertoire data. All discovery cohort repertoires had been generated using a single sequencing platform.

Library generation was performed with the immunoSEQ multiplex PCR assay. For the multiplex PCR, a mixture combining 60 forward primers for TCR Vbeta segments and 13 reverse primers for TCR Jbeta segments was used. Amplification of the CDR3 region of rearranged TCR beta genes was performed with a multiplex PCR assay on genomic DNA. The Illumina HiSeq System was used to sequence the amplified TCR beta libraries as 87-base-pair reads. The authors' pipeline ran thus. Across the 670 or so repertoires, a later analysis counted tens of millions of unique TCR beta chains, 9.5 million to 12 million of which were shared by at least two donors. To remove PCR and sequencing errors, raw reads were error-corrected and collapsed into unique sequences using a nearest-neighbor algorithm that merged closely related sequences. V, D and J gene segments were assigned by aligning CDR3 sequences to IMGT reference sequences. For a sequence to be retained, a match of at least six nucleotides was required to both a V gene segment and a J gene segment. A rearrangement counted as productive if the CDR3 had no stop codons and remained in frame with V and J, and every other rearrangement counted as non-productive. Following IMGT convention, CDR3 was defined as the stretch from the second conserved V-encoded cysteine to the conserved J-encoded phenylalanine. The earlier analysis of about 570 of the donors excluded any sequence lacking an unambiguous match to a single V gene segment. An earlier analysis of almost 600 of the donors classified V segments as functional when productive rearrangements were above 56.7% and as segregating when the standard deviation between donors was above 5%. A statistical classification framework was developed to diagnose cytomegalovirus status using the catalog of TCR beta chain sequences. A later analysis assigned V and J genes by comparing TCR nucleotide sequences with IMGT/GENE-DB human TR gene sequences. The TCRdist pipeline was used in a later analysis to assign CDR3 sequences and most-parsimonious VDJ recombination scenarios. In a later analysis, each TCR beta chain was defined by its CDR3 amino acid sequence together with its V-gene family, and reads without a unique V-gene family were excluded. As a way to deal with suspected cross-contamination and a sequencing artifact, a later analysis dropped 450 to 600 nucleotide sequences that were highly shared and had low generation probability. A later analysis calculated a clonal expansion index for each public chain from normalized within-repertoire ranks of inferred template counts. A later analysis computed generation probabilities with a VDJ recombination model fitted to out-of-frame rearrangements, and checked the results against IGoR. A later analysis scored TCR-TCR, TCR-HLA and TCR-CMV co-occurrence with hypergeometric tests, applying a repertoire-size bias correction to TCR pairs. False discovery rates were estimated in a later analysis by permuting HLA or CMV assignments 20 times. A later analysis grouped co-occurring TCRs with DBSCAN, adding TCRdist sequence similarity when clustering within HLA-allele-positive subsets. Repertoires with fewer than 30,000 or more than 120,000 public chains were left out of co-occurrence clustering, as were about 5 repertoires with anomalous nucleotide sharing. Not all clones reach the TCRdb copy of this immuneACCESS table, which keeps in-frame sequences only. Checked studies attribute under half of the gap to unresolved V genes and leave the rest unexplained. The D gene and trimming were derived from the DNA, and the V and J assignments and clone size from that table. This sample lists some 200,000 clones; roughly 68% were detected once. Of the sample, about 3% falls within the top ten clones.

CDR1 SGHTA and CDR2 FQGNSA were looked up in the germline V gene. Trimming costs V 3 bases and J 2 bases, and their ends lie 11 bases apart. The CDR3 goes from the cysteine to the phenylalanine over 14 residues. Solely the CDR3 DNA is kept, with 42 bases framed from the first base. This clone was picked up a small number of times. Its target antigen remains unknown. No base quality information exists; no much larger clone differs at one position. Results the study describes overall, beyond this receptor: A further reported finding was that TCR beta sequences accurately predicted the HLA-A and HLA-B alleles for most subjects in the first cohort. A cluster of highly shared sequence variants was judged likely to be a technical artifact of the sequencing pipeline. The classifier was reported to diagnose cytomegalovirus status with high specificity and sensitivity in both the original and validation cohorts. Several of the top co-occurrence clusters appeared to be linked to parvovirus B19, influenza, CMV and Epstein-Barr virus, according to a later analysis. V-gene and J-gene trimming of TCR beta chains was associated with a missense DCLRE1C variant in a later genetic analysis, and the association was replicated in an independent cohort. In a later analysis, TCR association rates were found to vary across HLA loci, with the most associated TCRs seen for DRB1 alleles and the fewest for HLA-C alleles. For the cohort, immune exposure information was limited to CMV serostatus. A later analysis associated 15,000 to 20,000 TCR beta sequences with specific HLA alleles at a false discovery rate of 0.05. A later analysis found that HLA-associated TCR beta chains were more clonally expanded and had lower generation probabilities than equally common non-associated chains. Some IMGT-functional V segments, including TRBV6-2 and TRBV6-3, could not be distinguished by the 87-base-pair reads and were therefore excluded. While some public TCRs were present in many individuals, most TCR sequences turned up only very rarely across donors. Because HLA typing was unavailable for some donors at each locus, only the typed subset was used in association tests. It was suggested by the authors that the approach could potentially be generalized to other disease states and immunological phenotypes. Roughly uniform sequencing depth across donors was assumed in presence/absence analyses, although this assumption may not hold. Because counts were too low, roughly 16 rarely observed V segments, including chromosome 9 orphons, were left out of the earlier analysis of roughly 600 of the donors. Strong co-occurrence of HLA alleles, especially DR and DQ, made assigning TCR associations to individual alleles difficult. A total of some 180 TCR beta chains were listed by the study as associated with cytomegalovirus. In an earlier analysis of around 500 of the donors, most TCR beta V segments appeared in productive rearrangements about 87% or about 30% of the time, broadly matching IMGT annotations. Correlated functional status among segregating V segments might be attributable to linkage disequilibrium, but an unknown experimental factor could not be ruled out. In vitro tests confirmed that three of the cytomegalovirus-associated TCR beta chains recognize cytomegalovirus antigens. Most CMV-associated TCR beta chains appeared to be HLA-restricted in a later analysis, and the HLA associations seemed to be driven largely by CMV exposure. This cohort had only TCR beta chains sequenced, and the lack of alpha or paired-chain data limited which features could be detected. In a later genetic analysis, fewer N-insertions in productive TCRs were reported among donors in an Asian-associated ancestry cluster than the roughly 700-donor mean.

The cohort comprised 666 healthy bone marrow donors. At the time of sampling, all cohort members were nominally healthy, though unrecorded immune exposures were likely present. The donor tested CMV seropositive, placing the donor among the 289 seropositive members of the cohort. A peripheral blood sample was provided by each donor, and peripheral blood mononuclear cells were used for TCR beta sequencing. The Qiagen DNeasy Blood Extraction Kit was used to extract genomic DNA from the blood cell samples. The sequence derives from a man between 35 and 55 years old in good health and CMV-seropositive. The chain joins TRBV7-2 to TRBJ2-7; TRBD1 is possibly the D segment (5 matching bases). The specimen sequenced was PBMCs. CDR3 region: CASSFNGQAYEQYF. The DNA is TGTGCCAGCAGCTTCAACGGACAAGCCTACGAGCAGTACTTC.